This entry lists 21 T cell receptor beta chains sequenced from one sample in a study of beta chain features in type 1 diabetes. The investigators reverse transcribed all of the isolated RNA, so they sequenced expressed TCRB transcripts. TCRdb's table, derived via immunoSEQ multiplex PCR, lists solely in-frame clones and lacks some. The table lists under 150,000 clones, 6.9% of them singletons, with about 1.5% in the top ten. Sample: central memory CD4+ T cells from blood. These receptors were obtained from a woman in her thirties in good health.

This clone has at least ten counts. The V and J genes are TRBV9 and TRBJ1-1; 8 positions agree with TRBD1. The trim removed 3 bases at V and 1 base at J, leaving 14 bases unmatched. Germline values: CDR1 SGDLS, CDR2 YYNGEE. CDR3 length: 18 amino acids. The CDR3 DNA follows: TGTGCCAGCAGCGGATCGCAGGGGGCCGTTGCCAGGAACACTGAAGCTTTCTTT. Translated: CASSGSQGAVARNTEAFF.

The chain combines TRBV6-4 with TRBJ2-1; TRBD2 matches at 9 bases. CDR1 and CDR2 from the germline V gene are MRHNA and SNTAGT. V gave up 6 bases and J gave up 1 base; unmatched junction bases: 7. This CDR3 is built from 16 residues. Written as DNA, the CDR3 is TGTGCCAGCAGCCGCAGTAGCGGGGGATCCTACAATGAGCAGTTCTTC. It specifies CASSRSSGGSYNEQFF.

This clone was detected many times. The sample has other DNA sequences that encode this CDR3 too. V usage is TRBV7-9 and J usage is TRBJ2-3; 11 nucleotides agree with TRBD2. This CDR3 is 14 amino acids long. J was trimmed by 0 bases and V by 10 bases; bases with no gene match: 3. CDR1 SEHNR and CDR2 FQNEAQ come from the germline V gene (reference sequence). For the CDR3, the DNA is TGTGCCACCCTAGCGGGAGGAAGCACAGATACGCAGTATTTT. It encodes CATLAGGSTDTQYF.

The rearrangement links TRBV6-6 to TRBJ2-2; possible D gene TRBD1, 6 bases. CDR1 and CDR2 (germline): MNHNY, SVGAGI (reference sequence). V was trimmed by 6 bases and J by 1 base, leaving 9 bases between them. The CDR3 totals 14 residues. CDR3 amino acids: CASRPGQNTGELFF. CDR3 coding DNA: TGTGCCAGCAGACCGGGACAGAACACCGGGGAGCTGTTTTTT.

The chain combines TRBV5-6 with TRBJ2-5; tentative D call: TRBD1 (5 bases). With 4 bases removed from V and 2 bases from J, the gap between germline ends came to 18 bases. The length of the CDR3 is 16 residues. CDR1 and CDR2 from the germline V gene are SGHDT and YYEEEE. The CDR3 bases are TGTGCCAGCAGCCAGGGAACTAAGACGGTACAAGAGACCCAGTACTTC. Translated, it gives CASSQGTKTVQETQYF.

The genes are TRBV7-2 and TRBJ2-2, with TRBD2 matching over 12 bases. Germline CDR1 SGHTA, CDR2 FQGNSA. The CDR3 spans 17 residues. Trimming at V came to 5 bases and at J to 1 base, leaving 5 bases not matched to a gene. The CDR3 sequence: CASSPTSGRGNTGELFF. The DNA of the CDR3 is TGTGCCAGCAGCCCGACTAGCGGGAGAGGGAACACCGGGGAGCTGTTTTTT.

This clone has just a few counts. For the CDR3, the DNA is TGTGCCAGCGGGCCAGGGAATCAGCCCCAGCATTTT. It translates to CASGPGNQPQHF. The chain employs TRBV18 and TRBJ1-5; D possibly corresponds to TRBD1 (5 bases). This CDR3 has 12 amino acids. V lost 8 bases and J lost 4, with 9 bases in between. Germline V gene sequence: CDR1 KGHSH, CDR2 LQKENI.

This clone was recorded a few times. J is TRBJ1-1 and V is TRBV9; 9 nucleotides match TRBD1. Germline CDR1 is SGDLS and CDR2 is YYNGEE. V dropped 2 bases and J dropped 7; count of bases not matched to a gene: 6. The CDR3 spans 14 residues. CDR3 in DNA: TGTGCCAGCAGCGTTACAGGGGGCGGGAGTGAAGCTTTCTTT. Translating it yields CASSVTGGGSEAFF.

The chain combines TRBV5-6 with TRBJ2-3, with 13 bases lining up with TRBD2. Germline loops: CDR1 SGHDT, CDR2 YYEEEE. The CDR3 spans 17 residues. V shed 4 bases and J 2 bases; nucleotides not matched to a gene: 7. DNA of the CDR3: TGTGCCAGCAGCCCGTGGACTAGCGGGGGAAACACAGATACGCAGTATTTT. Translated, it gives CASSPWTSGGNTDTQYF.

This clone was recorded at least ten times. The chain has TRBV9 and TRBJ2-3, with 13 bases lining up with TRBD2. V lost 4 bases and J lost 5; bases outside the gene matches: 4. Germline loops: CDR1 SGDLS, CDR2 YYNGEE. The CDR3 extends over 15 amino acids. The CDR3 protein is CASSTGTSGEDTQYF. The CDR3 DNA reads as TGTGCCAGCAGCACGGGGACTAGCGGGGAAGATACGCAGTATTTT.

J is TRBJ1-4 and V is TRBV7-2; unclear D gene. Trimming cost V 5 bases and J 0 bases, with 13 bases left between them. Per the germline V gene, CDR1 is SGHTA and CDR2 is FQGNSA. The CDR3 has 16 residues. The CDR3 DNA sequence: TGTGCCAGCAGCCTGAATAGCGGCGCAACTAATGAAAAACTGTTTTTT. It is translated as CASSLNSGATNEKLFF.

This clone was counted only a few times. The chain joins TRBV9 to TRBJ2-3, with a possible D match to TRBD2 (5 bases). CDR1 is SGDLS and CDR2 is YYNGEE in the germline V gene. The CDR3 is made up of 13 amino acids. Trimming removed 0 bases at V and 5 bases at J, with 7 bases between. CDR3 region: CASSVEGGDTQYF. DNA for the CDR3: TGTGCCAGCAGCGTAGAAGGAGGAGATACGCAGTATTTT. Complete variable domain (other parts from reference TRBV9 and TRBJ2-3): DSGVTQTPKHLITATGQRVTLRCSPRSGDLSVYWYQQSLDQGLQFLIQYYNGEERAKGNILERFSAQQFPDLHSELNLSSLELGDSALYFCASSVEGGDTQYFGPGTRLTVL.

Only a few counts were recorded for this clone. V and J are TRBV19 and TRBJ2-6; 7 bases fit TRBD1. J was trimmed by 4 bases and V by 3 bases; bases with no gene match: 3. Germline CDR1 and CDR2: LNHDA and SQIVND (reference sequence). There are 15 residues in the CDR3. As DNA, the CDR3 is TGTGCCAGTAGTATTACAGGGGCCGGGGCCAACGTCCTGACTTTC. Translated: CASSITGAGANVLTF.

The genes are TRBV5-4 and TRBJ2-3, with D perhaps matching TRBD2 (6 bases). This CDR3 is built from 17 residues. V was shortened by 4 bases and J by 0 bases, with 18 bases between the two germline ends. Looked up from germline, CDR1 is SGHNT and CDR2 is YYREEE (reference sequence). Written as DNA, the CDR3 is TGTGCCAGCAGCCCGCCCCGGGCGGGGCCAAGCACAGATACGCAGTATTTT. It specifies CASSPPRAGPSTDTQYF.

This clone was detected a few times. The chain links TRBV5-5 to TRBJ2-3; possible D gene TRBD1, 6 bases. The CDR3 extends over 14 amino acids. Germline CDR1 SGHKS, CDR2 YYEKEE (reference sequence). Deletions cut 0 bases from V and 2 bases from J, with 7 bases between. As DNA, the CDR3 is TGTGCCAGCAGCTTGGACAGGGCCACAGATACGCAGTATTTT. Translated, it gives CASSLDRATDTQYF.

V gene TRBV7-9 combines with J gene TRBJ2-2; 9 bases fit TRBD1. V shed 4 bases, J shed 2 bases, and the junction held 5 bases outside the gene matches. The CDR3 is 16 residues long. In germline, CDR1 is SEHNR, CDR2 FQNEAQ (reference sequence). DNA of the CDR3: TGTGCCAGCAGCTCTGGGACAGGGCTTAACACCGGGGAGCTGTTTTTT. The encoded protein is CASSSGTGLNTGELFF.

This chain uses TRBV30 with TRBJ2-5, with D perhaps TRBD1 (6 bases). The J call may be faulty, since TRBJ2-7 better matches the DNA end. Looked up from germline, CDR1 is GTSNPN and CDR2 is SVGIG (reference sequence). The CDR3 loop spans 13 amino acids. CDR3 in amino acids: CAWQRQGSREQYF. CDR3 nucleotide sequence: TGTGCCTGGCAGAGGCAGGGGTCCCGCGAGCAGTACTTC.

This chain uses TRBV10-3 with TRBJ1-2; a possible D gene is TRBD1 (6 bases). Germline lookup yields CDR1 ENHRY and CDR2 SYGVKD. Trimming took 4 bases from V and 7 from J, leaving 16 bases between them. The CDR3 runs 14 residues. CDR3 bases: TGTGCCATCAGTGGAAGGACAGCAGACACTGGCTACACCTTC. Amino acids: CAISGRTADTGYTF.

This clone was recorded a few times. The rearrangement links TRBV5-4 to TRBJ1-4; D unclear. V was cut by 4 bases and J by 0 bases, with 10 bases left in between. Looked up from germline, CDR1 is SGHNT and CDR2 is YYREEE (reference sequence). This CDR3 has 15 residues. This chain's CDR3 is CASSPTRSTNEKLFF. CDR3 DNA sequence: TGTGCCAGCAGCCCGACACGCTCAACTAATGAAAAACTGTTTTTT.

This clone was counted a few times. The chain couples TRBV19 to TRBJ2-1; possible D gene TRBD1, 6 bases. Germline loops: CDR1 LNHDA, CDR2 SQIVND (reference sequence). The V end was cut by 3 bases, the J end by 4 bases, with 10 bases between. This CDR3 comprises 14 residues. This CDR3 reads CASSIRTVYNEQFF. Here the CDR3 DNA reads TGTGCCAGTAGTATCAGGACAGTTTACAATGAGCAGTTCTTC.

The table lists this clone with a few counts. This sequence joins TRBV4-2 and TRBJ1-2; no reliable D call. The CDR3 covers 16 residues. Germline V gives CDR1 LGHNA, CDR2 YNFKEQ. The ends were cut back, 1 base at V and 1 base at J, with 13 bases in the middle. The chain's CDR3 is CASSQVSQKNNYGYTF. CDR3 DNA sequence: TGTGCCAGCAGCCAAGTATCCCAGAAAAATAACTATGGCTACACCTTC.